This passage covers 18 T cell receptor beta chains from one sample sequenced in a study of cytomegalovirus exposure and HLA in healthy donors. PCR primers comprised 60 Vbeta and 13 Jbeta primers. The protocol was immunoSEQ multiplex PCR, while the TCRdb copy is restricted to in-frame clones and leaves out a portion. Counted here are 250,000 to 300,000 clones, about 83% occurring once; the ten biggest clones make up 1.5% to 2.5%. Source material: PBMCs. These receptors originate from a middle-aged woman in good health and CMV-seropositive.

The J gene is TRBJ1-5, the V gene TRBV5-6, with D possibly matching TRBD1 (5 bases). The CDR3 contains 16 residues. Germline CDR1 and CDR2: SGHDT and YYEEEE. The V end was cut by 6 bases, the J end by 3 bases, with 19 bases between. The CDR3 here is CASTLYDSSNNQPQHF. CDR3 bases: TGTGCCAGCACCTTATATGACAGTTCCAACAATCAGCCCCAGCATTTT. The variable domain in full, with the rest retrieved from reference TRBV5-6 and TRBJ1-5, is DAGVTQSPTHLIKTRGQQVTLRCSPKSGHDTVSWYQQALGQGPQFIFQYYEEEERQRGNFPDRFSGHQFPNYSSELNVNALLLGDSALYLCASTLYDSSNNQPQHFGDGTRLSIL.

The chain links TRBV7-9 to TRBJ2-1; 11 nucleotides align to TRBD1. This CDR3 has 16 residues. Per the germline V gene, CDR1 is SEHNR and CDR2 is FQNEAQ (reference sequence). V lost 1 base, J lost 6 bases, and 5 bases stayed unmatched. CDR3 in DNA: TGTGCCAGCAGCTTAGACGGGACAGGGGGACGCAATGAGCAGTTCTTC. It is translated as CASSLDGTGGRNEQFF.

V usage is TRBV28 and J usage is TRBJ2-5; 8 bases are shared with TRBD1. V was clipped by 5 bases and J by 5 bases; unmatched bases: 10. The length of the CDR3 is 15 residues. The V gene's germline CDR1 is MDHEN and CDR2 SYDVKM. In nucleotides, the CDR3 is TGTGCCAGCAGTCCCGCCCTGACAGGGGTGGAGACCCAGTACTTC. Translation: CASSPALTGVETQYF. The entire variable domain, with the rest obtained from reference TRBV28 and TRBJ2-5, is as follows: DVKVTQSSRYLVKRTGEKVFLECVQDMDHENMFWYRQDPGLGLRLIYFSYDVKMKEKGDIPEGYSVSREKKERFSLILESASTNQTSMYLCASSPALTGVETQYFGPGTRLLVL.

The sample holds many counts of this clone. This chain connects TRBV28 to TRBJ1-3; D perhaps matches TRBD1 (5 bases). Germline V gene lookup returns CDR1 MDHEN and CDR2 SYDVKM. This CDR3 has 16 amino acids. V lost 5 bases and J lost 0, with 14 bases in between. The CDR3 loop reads CASSGPTANSGNTIYF. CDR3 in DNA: TGTGCCAGCAGTGGACCGACAGCCAACTCTGGAAACACCATATATTTT.

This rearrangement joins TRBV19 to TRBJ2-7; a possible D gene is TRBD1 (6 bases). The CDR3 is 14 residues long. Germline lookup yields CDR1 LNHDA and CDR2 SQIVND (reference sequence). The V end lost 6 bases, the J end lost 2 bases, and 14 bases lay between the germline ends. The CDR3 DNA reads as TGTGCCAGTAGAGATCTAGGGGGTACCTACGAGCAGTACTTC. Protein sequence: CASRDLGGTYEQYF.

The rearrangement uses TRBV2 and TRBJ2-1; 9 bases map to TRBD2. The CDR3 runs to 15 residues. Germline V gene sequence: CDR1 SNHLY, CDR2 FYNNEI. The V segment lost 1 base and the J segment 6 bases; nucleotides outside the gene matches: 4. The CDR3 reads CASSEGRTSANEQFF. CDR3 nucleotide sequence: TGTGCCAGCAGTGAAGGGCGGACTAGCGCCAATGAGCAGTTCTTC. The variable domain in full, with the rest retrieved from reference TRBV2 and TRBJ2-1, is EPEVTQTPSHQVTQMGQEVILRCVPISNHLYFYWYRQILGQKVEFLVSFYNNEISEKSEIFDDQFSVERPDGSNFTLKIRSTKLEDSAMYFCASSEGRTSANEQFFGPGTRLTVL.

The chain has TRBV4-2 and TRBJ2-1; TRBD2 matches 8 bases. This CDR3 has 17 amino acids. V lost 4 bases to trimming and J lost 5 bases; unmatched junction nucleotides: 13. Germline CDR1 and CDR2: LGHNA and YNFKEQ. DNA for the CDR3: TGTGCCAGCAGCCTTTGGTGGTCTAGCGGGTCAAACAATGAGCAGTTCTTC. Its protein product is CASSLWWSSGSNNEQFF.

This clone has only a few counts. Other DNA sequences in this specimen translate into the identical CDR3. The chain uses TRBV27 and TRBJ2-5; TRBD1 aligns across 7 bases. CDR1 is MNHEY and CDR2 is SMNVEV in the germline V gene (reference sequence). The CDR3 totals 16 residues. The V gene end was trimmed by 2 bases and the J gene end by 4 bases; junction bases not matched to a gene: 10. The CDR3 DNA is TGTGCCAGCAGTTTACACTTCGACAGGGTAGGAGAGACCCAGTACTTC. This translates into CASSLHFDRVGETQYF.

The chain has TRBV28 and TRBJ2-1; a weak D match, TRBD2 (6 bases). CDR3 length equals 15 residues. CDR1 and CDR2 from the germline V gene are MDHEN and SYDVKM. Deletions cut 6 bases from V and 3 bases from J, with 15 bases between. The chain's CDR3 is CASSKRDSFYNEQFF. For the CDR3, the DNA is TGTGCCAGCAGCAAGAGGGACTCCTTCTACAATGAGCAGTTCTTC.

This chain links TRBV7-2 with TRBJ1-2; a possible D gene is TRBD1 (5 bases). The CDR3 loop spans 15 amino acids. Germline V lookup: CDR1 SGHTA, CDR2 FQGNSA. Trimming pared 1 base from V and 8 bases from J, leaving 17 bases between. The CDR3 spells CASSLGRGSGVGYTF. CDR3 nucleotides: TGTGCCAGCAGCTTAGGGCGGGGGAGTGGAGTAGGCTACACCTTC.

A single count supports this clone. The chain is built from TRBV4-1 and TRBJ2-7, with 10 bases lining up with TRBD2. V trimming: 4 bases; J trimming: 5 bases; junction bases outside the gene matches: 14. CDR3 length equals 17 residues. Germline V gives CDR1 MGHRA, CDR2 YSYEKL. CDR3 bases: TGCGCCAGCAGCCCGGCTGGAGCGGGAGGGCAGTTCGACGAGCAGTACTTC. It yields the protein CASSPAGAGGQFDEQYF.

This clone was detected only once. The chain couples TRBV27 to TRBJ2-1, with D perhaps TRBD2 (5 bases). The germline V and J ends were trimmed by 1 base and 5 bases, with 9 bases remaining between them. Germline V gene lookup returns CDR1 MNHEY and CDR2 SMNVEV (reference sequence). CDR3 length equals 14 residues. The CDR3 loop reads CASSLWENNNEQFF. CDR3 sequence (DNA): TGTGCCAGCAGTTTATGGGAGAACAACAATGAGCAGTTCTTC.

CDR3 in DNA: TGTGCCAGTAGTCCCGCTAGACGATTGAACACTGAAGCTTTCTTT. It translates to CASSPARRLNTEAFF. The chain links TRBV19 to TRBJ1-1; D is unresolved. With 5 bases removed from V and 0 bases from J, the gap between germline ends came to 13 bases. Germline V gives CDR1 LNHDA, CDR2 SQIVND (reference sequence). This CDR3 comprises 15 residues.

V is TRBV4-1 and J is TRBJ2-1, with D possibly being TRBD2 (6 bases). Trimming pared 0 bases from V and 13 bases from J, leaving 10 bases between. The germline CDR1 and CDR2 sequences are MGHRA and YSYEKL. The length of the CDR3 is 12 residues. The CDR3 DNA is TGCGCCAGCAGCCAAGAGCTCGGGAGCCAGTTCTTC. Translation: CASSQELGSQFF.

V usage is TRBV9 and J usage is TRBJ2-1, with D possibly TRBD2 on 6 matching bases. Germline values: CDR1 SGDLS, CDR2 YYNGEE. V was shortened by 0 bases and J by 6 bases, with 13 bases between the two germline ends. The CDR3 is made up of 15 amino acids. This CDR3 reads CASSVENPGVNEQFF. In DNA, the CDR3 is TGTGCCAGCAGCGTAGAGAATCCGGGGGTCAATGAGCAGTTCTTC.

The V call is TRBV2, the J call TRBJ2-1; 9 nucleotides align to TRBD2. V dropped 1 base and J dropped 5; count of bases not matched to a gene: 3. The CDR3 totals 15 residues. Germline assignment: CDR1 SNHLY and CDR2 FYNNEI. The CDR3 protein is CASSEGLAGNNEQFF. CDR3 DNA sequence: TGTGCCAGCAGTGAAGGGCTAGCGGGAAACAATGAGCAGTTCTTC. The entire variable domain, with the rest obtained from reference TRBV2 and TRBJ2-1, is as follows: EPEVTQTPSHQVTQMGQEVILRCVPISNHLYFYWYRQILGQKVEFLVSFYNNEISEKSEIFDDQFSVERPDGSNFTLKIRSTKLEDSAMYFCASSEGLAGNNEQFFGPGTRLTVL.

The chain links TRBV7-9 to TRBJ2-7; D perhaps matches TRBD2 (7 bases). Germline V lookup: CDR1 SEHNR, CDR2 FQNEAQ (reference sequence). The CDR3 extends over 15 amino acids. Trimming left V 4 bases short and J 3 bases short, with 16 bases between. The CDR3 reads CASSSMDSGNYEQYF. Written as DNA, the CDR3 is TGTGCCAGCAGCTCTATGGACAGCGGGAACTACGAGCAGTACTTC.

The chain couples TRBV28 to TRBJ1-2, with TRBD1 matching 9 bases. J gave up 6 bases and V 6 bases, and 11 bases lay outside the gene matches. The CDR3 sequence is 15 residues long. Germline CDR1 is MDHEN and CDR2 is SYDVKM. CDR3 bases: TGTGCCAGCAGAGGGAACAGGGGGCGCGAAAATGGCTACACCTTC. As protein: CASRGNRGRENGYTF.